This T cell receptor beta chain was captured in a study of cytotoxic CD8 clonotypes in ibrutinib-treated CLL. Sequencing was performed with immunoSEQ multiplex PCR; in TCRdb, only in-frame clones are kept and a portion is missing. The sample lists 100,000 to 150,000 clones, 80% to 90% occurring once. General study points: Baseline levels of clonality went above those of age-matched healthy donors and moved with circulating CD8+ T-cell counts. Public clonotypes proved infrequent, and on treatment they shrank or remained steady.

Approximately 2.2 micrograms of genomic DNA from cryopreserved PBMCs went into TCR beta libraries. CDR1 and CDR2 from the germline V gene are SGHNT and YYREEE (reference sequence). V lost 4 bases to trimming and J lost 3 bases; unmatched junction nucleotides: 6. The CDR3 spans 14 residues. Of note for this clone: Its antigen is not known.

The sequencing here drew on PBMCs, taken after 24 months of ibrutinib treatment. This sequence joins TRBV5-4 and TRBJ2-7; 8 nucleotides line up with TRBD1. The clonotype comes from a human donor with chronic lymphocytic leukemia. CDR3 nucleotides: TGTGCCAGCAGCACCGGGACAGGATTCTACGAGCAGTACTTC. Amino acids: CASSTGTGFYEQYF.